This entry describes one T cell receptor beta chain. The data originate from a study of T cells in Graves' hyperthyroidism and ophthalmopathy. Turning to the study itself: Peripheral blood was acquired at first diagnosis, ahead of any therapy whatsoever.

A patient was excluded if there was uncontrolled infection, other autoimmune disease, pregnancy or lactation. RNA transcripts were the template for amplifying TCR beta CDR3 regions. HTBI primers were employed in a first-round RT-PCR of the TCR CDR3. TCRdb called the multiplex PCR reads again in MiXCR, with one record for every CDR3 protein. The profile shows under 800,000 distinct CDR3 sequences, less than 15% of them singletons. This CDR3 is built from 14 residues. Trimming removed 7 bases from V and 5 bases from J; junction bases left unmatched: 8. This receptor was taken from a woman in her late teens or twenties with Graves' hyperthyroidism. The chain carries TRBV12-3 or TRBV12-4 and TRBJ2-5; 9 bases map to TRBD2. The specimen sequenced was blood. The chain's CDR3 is CASTTQSGRETQYF. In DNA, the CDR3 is TGTGCCAGCACCACACAGAGCGGGAGGGAGACCCAGTACTTC.